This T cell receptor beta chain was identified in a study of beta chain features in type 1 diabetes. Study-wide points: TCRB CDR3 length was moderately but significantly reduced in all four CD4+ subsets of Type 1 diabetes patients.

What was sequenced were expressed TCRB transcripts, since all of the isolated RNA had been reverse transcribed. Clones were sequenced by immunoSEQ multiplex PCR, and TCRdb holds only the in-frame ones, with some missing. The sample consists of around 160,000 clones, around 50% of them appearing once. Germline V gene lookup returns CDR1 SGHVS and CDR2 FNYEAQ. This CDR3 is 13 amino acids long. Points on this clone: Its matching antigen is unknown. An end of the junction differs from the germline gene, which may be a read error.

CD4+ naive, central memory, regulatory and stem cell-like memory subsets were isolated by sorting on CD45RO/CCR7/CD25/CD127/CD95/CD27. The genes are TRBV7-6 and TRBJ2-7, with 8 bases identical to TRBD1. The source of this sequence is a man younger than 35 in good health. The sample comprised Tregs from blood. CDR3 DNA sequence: TGTGCCAGCAGCGTAAGAACAGACCGGGACAGGCACTTC. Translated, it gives CASSVRTDRDRHF.